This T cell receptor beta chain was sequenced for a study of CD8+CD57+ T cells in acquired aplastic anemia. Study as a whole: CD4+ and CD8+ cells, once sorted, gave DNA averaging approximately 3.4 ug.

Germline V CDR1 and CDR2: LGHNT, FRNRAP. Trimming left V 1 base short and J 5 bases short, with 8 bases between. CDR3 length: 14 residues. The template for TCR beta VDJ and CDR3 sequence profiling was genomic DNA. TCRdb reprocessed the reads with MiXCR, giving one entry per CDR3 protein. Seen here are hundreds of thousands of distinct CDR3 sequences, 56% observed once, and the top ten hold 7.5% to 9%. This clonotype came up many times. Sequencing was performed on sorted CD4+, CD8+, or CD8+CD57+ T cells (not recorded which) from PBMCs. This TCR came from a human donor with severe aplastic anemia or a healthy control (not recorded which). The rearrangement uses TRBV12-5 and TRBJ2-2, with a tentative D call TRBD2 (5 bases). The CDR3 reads CASGLGGWTGELFF. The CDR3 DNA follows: TGTGCTAGTGGTTTGGGCGGGTGGACCGGGGAGCTGTTTTTT.